This T cell receptor (beta chain) was retrieved from a study of T-cell reconstitution after alpha-beta-depleted transplantation in children. Preparation of the TCRbeta library used unique molecular identifiers. TCRdb reprocessed the PCR reads with MiXCR, giving one entry per CDR3 protein. There are hundreds of thousands of distinct CDR3 sequences in the sample; roughly 15% occur only once, and 3.5% to 4.5% lies in the top ten. The CDR3 totals 15 residues. Trimming at V came to 6 bases and at J to 5 bases, leaving 7 bases not matched to a gene. The germline V gene encodes CDR1 LGHDT and CDR2 YNNKEL (reference sequence).

This material consisted of PBMCs, taken from the stem cell graft. The gene calls are TRBV3-1 and TRBJ2-2; 9 bases align to TRBD2. The receptor was isolated from a human donor who donated a stem cell graft to a child with Fanconi anemia. CDR3 DNA: TGTGCCAGCAGAGGTAGCGGGGGAAGAACCGGGGAGCTGTTTTTT. It is translated as CASRGSGGRTGELFF.